This paragraph covers one TCR beta chain sequence. This entry is derived from a study of blood T cell repertoires in COVID-19. Study-wide context: Specimens from acute and convalescent COVID-19 originated in the United States, Italy and Spain. The cDNA or gDNA used as material had been derived from T cells, B-cell-depleted T cells, or PBMCs.

The germline V gene has CDR1 SNHLY and CDR2 FYNNEI. This CDR3 region has 12 residues. Deletions cut 7 bases from V and 2 bases from J, with 9 bases between. Authors' processing steps: Nucleated cell counts were estimated from reference gene primer amplification. Some clones are missing from TCRdb's copy, which holds only in-frame ones; the method was immunoSEQ multiplex PCR. That table gives V, J and clone size, and the DNA gave D and trimming. The data show roughly 230,000 clones, approximately 84% seen once. The rearrangement joins TRBV2 to TRBJ2-7; D unclear. The clonotype originates from a man aged 50 or older with acute or convalescent COVID-19. Material for sequencing was peripheral blood. The CDR3 region is CASNQVAYEQYF. The CDR3 nucleotides are TGTGCCAGCAATCAGGTCGCCTACGAGCAGTACTTC.